Listed below are T cell receptor beta chains from one sample, sequenced in a study of Tregs in tolerant kidney transplant recipients. Libraries were prepared by immunoSEQ multiplex PCR; TCRdb keeps only in-frame clonotypes and omits some of them. The sample lists 100,000 or so clones, more than 85% occurring once. This sample comprised CD4+ T cells from blood (PBMCs), obtained 12 months after the transplant. The receptors here all came from a human patient who received a combined kidney and bone marrow transplant. The graft donor may account for some of the T cells. Each CDR3 is given with its conserved first and last residue. A D gene is named only where the DNA matches it firmly. Clone size, where shown, is once, few, many, or a class for clones that have expanded.

d_call	clone_size	v_call	j_call	cdr3_nt	cdr3_aa
TRBD2	NA	TRBV2	TRBJ2-7	TGTGCCAGCACTCAACGGCGACTAGCGGGCGAGCAGTACTTC	CASTQRRLAGEQYF
TRBD1	NA	TRBV11-2	TRBJ1-2	TGTGCCAGCAGCTTAGCCGCCGGGACAGGAGTCTACTATGGCTACACCTTC	CASSLAAGTGVYYGYTF
NA	NA	TRBV6-5	TRBJ2-7	TGTGCCAGCAGTCGAACGGGTCTTTCCTACGAGCAGTACTTC	CASSRTGLSYEQYF
TRBD1	once	TRBV28	TRBJ1-5	TGTGCCAGCAGTTTAGGACAGGGGGGCCATCAGCCCCAGCATTTT	CASSLGQGGHQPQHF
TRBD1	NA	TRBV7-9	TRBJ2-5	TGTGCCAGCAGTCCCGACAGGGGGCACGCCCCTTACTATCAAGAGACCCAGTACTTC	CASSPDRGHAPYYQETQYF
NA	NA	TRBV11-3	TRBJ1-1	TGTGCCAGCAGCAACAGGGAGTTCACTGAAGCTTTCTTT	CASSNREFTEAFF
NA	NA	TRBV5-1	TRBJ2-5	TGCGCCAGCGGAACTACCTGGGAGACCCAGTACTTC	CASGTTWETQYF
TRBD1	few	TRBV10-3	TRBJ1-1	TGTGCCATCAGGCTAGGACAGGGAATCACTGAAGCTTTCTTT	CAIRLGQGITEAFF
TRBD1	few	TRBV7-2	TRBJ2-3	TGTGCCAGCAGCTTACCAGGGGGCGCAGATACGCAGTATTTT	CASSLPGGADTQYF
TRBD2	NA	TRBV15	TRBJ2-7	TGTGCCACCAGCGGGCAAAGTAGCGGGAGAACGTACGAGCAGTACTTC	CATSGQSSGRTYEQYF
NA	NA	TRBV29-1	TRBJ2-5	TGCAGCGTTTACCCAGGGGAGTGGGAGACCCAGTACTTC	CSVYPGEWETQYF
NA	few	TRBV2	TRBJ1-3	TGTGCCAGCAGTCAACAGGGATACACCATATATTTT	CASSQQGYTIYF
NA	NA	TRBV18	TRBJ2-7	TGTGCCAGCTCACCTTCCGGGAAGACCTACGAGCAGTACTTC	CASSPSGKTYEQYF
TRBD2	NA	TRBV11-3	TRBJ2-7	TGTGCCAGCAGCGCCCTAGCGGGAGTTAACCACGAGCAGTACTTC	CASSALAGVNHEQYF
TRBD2	NA	TRBV7-9	TRBJ2-3	TGTGCCAGCAGCCCCCGGGGGGGGGTCGGCACAGATACGCAGTATTTT	CASSPRGGVGTDTQYF
TRBD2	NA	TRBV4-2	TRBJ2-7	TGTGCCAGCAGCCAAGTGGGAGGGGTTGGCTCCTACGAGCAGTACTTC	CASSQVGGVGSYEQYF
NA	NA	TRBV29-1	TRBJ1-2	TGCAGCGTCGGTATGGGGAGAGGAGGCTACACCTTC	CSVGMGRGGYTF
NA	NA	TRBV12-2	TRBJ2-7	TGTGCAAGTCGCTTAGGGACTAGCGGGAGGGCCTGCCACGAGCAGTACTTC	CASRLGTSGRACHEQYF
TRBD2	NA	TRBV18	TRBJ2-3	TGTGCCAGCTCACTCTGGACTAGCGGGGGGGATCAGGATACGCAGTATTTT	CASSLWTSGGDQDTQYF
NA	NA	TRBV4-2	TRBJ1-1	TGTGCCAGCAGCCAACAATCGGTGTACGCTGAAGCTTTCTTT	CASSQQSVYAEAFF
TRBD1	once	TRBV28	TRBJ2-6	TGTGCCAGCAGACGACAGGGTCTCGGGGCCAACGTCCTGACTTTC	CASRRQGLGANVLTF
TRBD1	once	TRBV5-1	TRBJ1-6	TGCGCCAGCAGCTTGGGAGGGACAGGGGGCTCCCCCCTCCACTTT	CASSLGGTGGSPLHF
TRBD1	once	TRBV7-3	TRBJ2-7	TGTGCCAGCAGCTTAGTGGGACAGGGTTACTACGAGCAGTACTTC	CASSLVGQGYYEQYF
NA	NA	TRBV11-2	TRBJ2-1	TGTGCCAGCAGCTCCCCTGGCCGCGAGCCAGGCTCCTACAATGAGCAGTTCTTC	CASSSPGREPGSYNEQFF